This TCR beta chain was identified during a study of metastatic and nonmetastatic thyroid tumors. Overall study: Repertoire data that came from the blood and tumor or nodule tissue of malignant and benign thyroid patients were compared. Study-wide results and limits: TCR beta diversity was reportedly significantly higher in malignant thyroid tumors than benign nodules, in blood and tumor.

Patients underwent thyroid surgery, and none had received any treatment before it. Per the original data handling: Built for papillary thyroid cancer, a distant-metastasis classifier drew on CDR3 differences across clinicopathological groups. TCRdb re-called the PCR reads with MiXCR. The V and J calls reflect TCRdb's pipeline rather than the authors' work. The sample lists about 70,000 clones, 18% occurring once. This clone was found many times. The antigen remains unidentified. What was sequenced was blood. The TCR sequence derives from a female donor with papillary thyroid cancer or a benign thyroid nodule (not recorded which). Some clones in this sample may be carry-over from other donors' samples.

The CDR3 bases are TGCGCCAGCAGCTTGACTGGGGGCGAGGTTTTGGTTGGCTACACCTTC. It yields the protein CASSLTGGEVLVGYTF. The chain uses TRBV5-1 and TRBJ1-2; D perhaps matches TRBD1 (6 bases). Trimming cost V 1 base and J 7 bases, with 20 bases left between them. Germline CDR1 SGHRS, CDR2 YFSETQ. There are 16 residues in the CDR3. Full variable domain (missing parts from reference TRBV5-1 and TRBJ1-2): KAGVTQTPRYLIKTRGQQVTLSCSPISGHRSVSWYQQTPGQGLQFLFEYFSETQRNKGNFPGRFSGRQFSNSRSEMNVSTLELGDSALYLCASSLTGGEVLVGYTFGSGTRLTVV.